The 29 T cell receptor beta chains in this list originate from one sample, sequenced in a study of T cell responses to AZD1222 COVID-19 vaccine. Clones were read by immunoSEQ multiplex PCR, and TCRdb kept only the in-frame ones, dropping some. Of about 110,000 clones in the sample, roughly 86% were seen once. The sample was peripheral blood, taken on day 0 of AZD1222 vaccination. Receptors originate from an adult in good health.

The chain carries TRBV19 and TRBJ2-2; D is uncertain. Trimming shortened V by 3 bases and J by 8 bases, and 7 bases separated the two germline ends. CDR3 size: 12 residues. In germline, CDR1 is LNHDA, CDR2 SQIVND (reference sequence). CDR3 residues: CASSIPDGELFF. The CDR3 DNA reads TGTGCCAGTAGTATCCCCGATGGGGAGCTGTTTTTT.

This clone has only a few counts. The genes are TRBV30 and TRBJ1-6, with 9 bases that match TRBD1. The CDR3 extends over 15 amino acids. The V segment lost 0 bases and the J segment 7 bases; nucleotides outside the gene matches: 4. Germline-derived CDR1 and CDR2 are GTSNPN and SVGIG (reference sequence). The CDR3 DNA reads TGTGCCTGGAGTGTCGAGGACAGGGGAAATTCACCCCTCCACTTT. It codes for CAWSVEDRGNSPLHF. Looking up the rest from reference TRBV30 and TRBJ1-6 gives the full variable domain: SQTIHQWPATLVQPVGSPLSLECTVEGTSNPNLYWYRQAAGRGLQLLFYSVGIGQISSEVPQNLSASRPQDRQFILSSKKLLLSDSGFYLCAWSVEDRGNSPLHFGNGTRLTVT.

V and J are TRBV12-3 or TRBV12-4 and TRBJ1-2; D is uncertain. The CDR3 extends over 13 amino acids. The germline V and J ends were trimmed by 6 bases and 10 bases, with 18 bases remaining between them. The CDR3 DNA reads TGTGCCAGCAGATCCGACAAATTGCTTAACTACACCTTC. As protein: CASRSDKLLNYTF.

The V call is TRBV10-2, the J call TRBJ1-5; D gene uncertain. The V gene's germline CDR1 is WSHSY and CDR2 SAAADI. The CDR3 loop spans 14 amino acids. Trimming took 5 bases from V and 3 from J, leaving 11 bases between them. The CDR3: CASSKLSSNQPQHF. The CDR3 DNA reads TGCGCCAGCAGTAAACTTAGCTCCAATCAGCCCCAGCATTTT.

The gene calls are TRBV18 and TRBJ2-5; 7 nucleotides match TRBD2. Germline V gene sequence: CDR1 KGHSH, CDR2 LQKENI. This CDR3 is 14 amino acids long. After removal of 3 bases from V and 4 bases from J, the junction contained 5 bases not matched to a gene. The CDR3 DNA reads as TGTGCCAGCTCACCTGCGGGGGTCGGAGAGACCCAGTACTTC. It translates to CASSPAGVGETQYF. Full variable domain (remainder filled in from reference TRBV18 and TRBJ2-5): NAGVMQNPRHLVRRRGQEARLRCSPMKGHSHVYWYRQLPEEGLKFMVYLQKENIIDESGMPKERFSAEFPKEGPSILRIQQVVRGDSAAYFCASSPAGVGETQYFGPGTRLLVL.

CDR3 bases: TGTGCCACCAGTGAGACCGGGACAGGGGCTGAAGAGACCCAGTACTTC. Protein product: CATSETGTGAEETQYF. This chain links TRBV24-1 with TRBJ2-5; 10 bases match TRBD1. Per the germline V gene, CDR1 is KGHDR and CDR2 is SFDVKD. V shed 4 bases and J 3 bases; nucleotides not matched to a gene: 7. The CDR3 sequence is 16 residues long.

The V call is TRBV6-5, the J call TRBJ2-5, with 10 bases aligning to TRBD1. Germline CDR1 MNHEY, CDR2 SVGAGI. This CDR3 spans 16 amino acids. With V trimmed by 2 bases and J by 5 bases, 8 bases remained unmatched. The CDR3 spells CASSYPGQGVRETQYF. CDR3 DNA sequence: TGTGCCAGCAGTTACCCCGGACAGGGGGTAAGGGAGACCCAGTACTTC.

V gene TRBV28 combines with J gene TRBJ2-7; D is uncertain. This CDR3 has 12 amino acids. Germline loops: CDR1 MDHEN, CDR2 SYDVKM. Trimming shortened V by 6 bases and J by 3 bases, and 9 bases separated the two germline ends. The CDR3 spells CASSDLGYEQYF. As DNA, the CDR3 is TGTGCCAGCAGCGACCTGGGCTACGAGCAGTACTTC. The variable domain in full, completed from reference TRBV28 and TRBJ2-7, reads DVKVTQSSRYLVKRTGEKVFLECVQDMDHENMFWYRQDPGLGLRLIYFSYDVKMKEKGDIPEGYSVSREKKERFSLILESASTNQTSMYLCASSDLGYEQYFGPGTRLTVT.

The chain joins TRBV29-1 to TRBJ1-1; perhaps TRBD1 as D (5 bases). Germline lookup yields CDR1 SQVTM and CDR2 ANQGSEA. The V end was cut by 7 bases, the J end by 5 bases, with 17 bases between. This CDR3 is 13 amino acids long. Written as DNA, the CDR3 is TGCAGCGCCGGGGGGAAGGTCAGGACTGAAGCTTTCTTT. Translation: CSAGGKVRTEAFF.

The chain carries TRBV10-3 and TRBJ1-2; TRBD1 aligns across 8 bases. V trimming: 2 bases; J trimming: 4 bases; junction bases outside the gene matches: 6. CDR1 ENHRY and CDR2 SYGVKD come from the germline V gene. CDR3 length: 15 residues. CDR3 residues: CAISEGGQASYGYTF. The CDR3 DNA sequence: TGTGCCATCAGTGAGGGGGGACAGGCCTCCTATGGCTACACCTTC.

This chain connects TRBV18 to TRBJ1-3; D is undetermined. The V and J ends lost 2 bases and 4 bases respectively, with 6 bases between them. The CDR3 is made up of 13 amino acids. The germline gives CDR1 KGHSH, CDR2 LQKENI. CDR3 loop: CASSPNQGNTIYF. The CDR3 nucleotides are TGTGCCAGCTCACCAAACCAGGGAAACACCATATATTTT.

The rearrangement links TRBV5-1 to TRBJ1-2, with TRBD1 as a possible D gene (5 bases). Per germline, CDR1 SGHRS and CDR2 YFSETQ. V lost 1 base and J lost 4, with 11 bases in between. CDR3 length: 14 amino acids. CDR3 nucleotide sequence: TGCGCCAGCAGCTTGAATCTCGACAGCTATGGCTACACCTTC. Encoded protein: CASSLNLDSYGYTF. Drawing the rest from reference TRBV5-1 and TRBJ1-2, the complete variable domain is KAGVTQTPRYLIKTRGQQVTLSCSPISGHRSVSWYQQTPGQGLQFLFEYFSETQRNKGNFPGRFSGRQFSNSRSEMNVSTLELGDSALYLCASSLNLDSYGYTFGSGTRLTVV.

This clone was observed a handful of times. V and J are TRBV11-2 and TRBJ2-7; D is undetermined. CDR1 SGHAT and CDR2 FQNNGV come from the germline V gene. The CDR3 is made up of 12 amino acids. Trimming cost V 2 bases and J 3 bases, with 5 bases left between them. The CDR3 sequence: CASSLSIYEQYF. CDR3 DNA sequence: TGTGCCAGCAGCTTAAGCATCTACGAGCAGTACTTC.

The chain links TRBV7-9 to TRBJ2-1; 7 bases agree with TRBD1. The CDR3 is 15 amino acids. Per germline, CDR1 SEHNR and CDR2 FQNEAQ (reference sequence). The junction had 6 bases not matched to a gene; V was cut back by 2 bases and J by 5 bases. CDR3 region: CASSLTGAQHNEQFF. In nucleotides, the CDR3 is TGTGCCAGCAGCTTAACAGGGGCCCAACACAATGAGCAGTTCTTC.

This clone came up a few times. This sequence joins TRBV18 and TRBJ1-5; no definite D call. The CDR3 extends over 12 amino acids. Trimming pared 2 bases from V and 4 bases from J, leaving 3 bases between. The germline gives CDR1 KGHSH, CDR2 LQKENI. The CDR3 reads CASSPENQPQHF. The CDR3 nucleotides read TGTGCCAGCTCACCAGAGAATCAGCCCCAGCATTTT.

The genes are TRBV29-1 and TRBJ2-5; 10 bases are shared with TRBD2. The CDR3 extends over 15 amino acids. Germline loops: CDR1 SQVTM, CDR2 ANQGSEA. V dropped 6 bases and J dropped 0; count of bases not matched to a gene: 7. CDR3 sequence (DNA): TGCAGCGTCGTCGGAGGGACTAGCGACCAAGAGACCCAGTACTTC. Protein: CSVVGGTSDQETQYF.

The chain combines TRBV30 with TRBJ1-3; 7 nucleotides align to TRBD1. From germline, CDR1 is GTSNPN and CDR2 SVGIG (reference sequence). Trimming took 0 bases from V and 7 from J; bases not matched to a gene: 12. The CDR3 is 16 amino acids. The CDR3 DNA follows: TGTGCCTGGAGTGTACTCAGGGGGGCCCAGACGAACACCATATATTTT. Protein: CAWSVLRGAQTNTIYF.

This CDR3 is CASSQVGGAKKTTNEKLFF. CDR3 sequence (DNA): TGTGCCAGCAGCCAAGTCGGGGGTGCAAAGAAAACAACTAATGAAAAACTGTTTTTT. J is TRBJ1-4 and V is TRBV3-1 (or the pseudogene TRBV3-2); possibly TRBD1 for D (5 bases). The V end lost 1 base, the J end lost 0 bases, and 18 bases lay between the germline ends. The germline gives CDR1 LGHDT, CDR2 YNNKEL (reference sequence). This CDR3 has 19 amino acids.

V gene TRBV10-3 combines with J gene TRBJ2-2; D gene uncertain. The V gene lost 6 bases and the J gene lost 0 bases, with 11 bases spanning the gap. Germline CDR1 and CDR2: ENHRY and SYGVKD. This CDR3 is 15 amino acids long. The CDR3 DNA is TGTGCCATCAGAGTGTCAGACACGAACACCGGGGAGCTGTTTTTT. It is translated as CAIRVSDTNTGELFF.

The chain employs TRBV9 and TRBJ2-1; D remains ambiguous. The CDR3 covers 16 residues. The ends were cut back, 0 bases at V and 2 bases at J, with 12 bases in the middle. CDR1 and CDR2 (germline): SGDLS, YYNGEE. DNA of the CDR3: TGTGCCAGCAGCGTAGTTGAATGGTCCCCCTACAATGAGCAGTTCTTC. Amino acids: CASSVVEWSPYNEQFF.

The V and J genes are TRBV30 and TRBJ1-4; 9 bases align to TRBD1. In germline, CDR1 is GTSNPN, CDR2 SVGIG (reference sequence). J lost 8 bases, V lost 0 bases, and 7 bases had no gene match. CDR3 length equals 15 residues. The CDR3 region is CAWSVTGGWVEKLFF. For the CDR3, the DNA is TGTGCCTGGAGTGTTACAGGGGGCTGGGTCGAAAAACTGTTTTTT.

This clone came up a few times. This chain joins TRBV30 and TRBJ1-1; D might be TRBD1 (5 bases). The germline V and J ends were trimmed by 5 bases and 4 bases, with 11 bases remaining between them. Germline CDR1 reads GTSNPN; CDR2 reads SVGIG (reference sequence). CDR3 length: 12 residues. The DNA for the CDR3 is TGTGCCTGGGCAGGGAGTGGCACTGAAGCTTTCTTT. Its translation: CAWAGSGTEAFF. Full variable domain (missing parts from reference TRBV30 and TRBJ1-1): SQTIHQWPATLVQPVGSPLSLECTVEGTSNPNLYWYRQAAGRGLQLLFYSVGIGQISSEVPQNLSASRPQDRQFILSSKKLLLSDSGFYLCAWAGSGTEAFFGQGTRLTVV.

The chain employs TRBV13 and TRBJ1-1; D is unresolved. Germline V gives CDR1 PRHDT, CDR2 FYEKMQ (reference sequence). Deletions cut 5 bases from V and 1 base from J, with 11 bases between. The CDR3 extends over 14 amino acids. CDR3 nucleotide sequence: TGTGCCAGCAGCGGGAGGACGGGGAACACTGAAGCTTTCTTT. Its translation is CASSGRTGNTEAFF. Full variable domain (rest looked up from reference TRBV13 and TRBJ1-1): AAGVIQSPRHLIKEKRETATLKCYPIPRHDTVYWYQQGPGQDPQFLISFYEKMQSDKGSIPDRFSAQQFSDYHSELNMSSLELGDSALYFCASSGRTGNTEAFFGQGTRLTVV.

The chain carries TRBV6-1 and TRBJ2-7, with D uncertain. The CDR3 consists of 14 residues. V lost 0 bases, J lost 1 base, and 7 bases lay in between. The germline CDR1 and CDR2 sequences are MNHNS and SASEGT. The CDR3 reads CASSEAGRSYEQYF. The CDR3 DNA reads as TGTGCCAGCAGTGAAGCGGGCCGGTCCTACGAGCAGTACTTC.

The sample holds one count of this clone. The rearrangement uses TRBV3-1 (or the pseudogene TRBV3-2) and TRBJ1-1, with D perhaps TRBD1 (5 bases). Germline CDR1 and CDR2: LGHDT and YNNKEL (reference sequence). The CDR3 extends over 14 amino acids. V gave up 4 bases and J gave up 1 base, with 10 bases separating them. The CDR3 DNA reads TGTGCCAGCAGCCCCCGTGGGGCGAACACTGAAGCTTTCTTT. It codes for CASSPRGANTEAFF.

The chain uses TRBV28 and TRBJ2-7; TRBD1 agrees at 7 bases. Trimming took 5 bases from V and 2 from J; bases not matched to a gene: 9. This CDR3 is built from 15 residues. Germline CDR1 reads MDHEN; CDR2 reads SYDVKM. Written as DNA, the CDR3 is TGTGCCAGCAGTGGGACAGATTACGGGGCCTACGAGCAGTACTTC. Translating it yields CASSGTDYGAYEQYF.

V usage is TRBV7-9 and J usage is TRBJ2-5; the D is unclear. Looked up from germline, CDR1 is SEHNR and CDR2 is FQNEAQ (reference sequence). Trimming took 1 base from V and 4 from J, leaving 4 bases between them. The CDR3 is 12 amino acids. The CDR3 here is CASSLVLETQYF. The CDR3 nucleotides are TGTGCCAGCAGCTTAGTTTTAGAGACCCAGTACTTC.

The gene calls are TRBV10-3 and TRBJ2-3, with a possible D match to TRBD1 (6 bases). The CDR3 consists of 15 residues. Deletions cut 2 bases from V and 3 bases from J, with 12 bases between. Per germline, CDR1 ENHRY and CDR2 SYGVKD. The CDR3 here is CAISETGPRTDTQYF. The CDR3 nucleotides read TGTGCCATCAGTGAGACAGGGCCTAGAACAGATACGCAGTATTTT.

The chain joins TRBV5-1 to TRBJ2-3, with 9 bases identical to TRBD2. The CDR3 contains 15 residues. CDR1 is SGHRS, CDR2 YFSETQ, per germline. The trim removed 0 bases at V and 2 bases at J, leaving 1 base unmatched. The CDR3 DNA follows: TGCGCCAGCAGCTTGGAGCGGGGGGTCACAGATACGCAGTATTTT. Its protein is CASSLERGVTDTQYF.